This T cell receptor (beta chain) was documented in a study of blood T cell repertoires in COVID-19. In the authors' workflow: It was from reference gene primer amplification that nucleated cell counts were estimated. The data were produced by immunoSEQ multiplex PCR, yet TCRdb's version contains in-frame clones alone and is incomplete. V and J calls and clone size are as listed in that table; D and trimming were resolved from the DNA. Of 150,000 or so clones listed, roughly 87% are singletons. This clonotype was sampled from a middle-aged woman who had been exposed to COVID-19. The specimen sequenced was PBMCs or T cells enriched from blood (not recorded which).

The DNA of the CDR3 is TGTGCCAGCAGTGAAGCGCTTCAACAGGGAGAAAAACTGTTTTTT. Protein: CASSEALQQGEKLFF. This sequence joins TRBV2 and TRBJ1-4; weak D call: TRBD1 (6 bases). The CDR3 has 15 residues. The germline V gene encodes CDR1 SNHLY and CDR2 FYNNEI. V shed 0 bases and J shed 8 bases, with 13 bases lying between them.